A single sample gave rise to the 19 T cell receptor beta chains below, sequenced in a study of T cells in Graves' hyperthyroidism and ophthalmopathy. Amplified TCR beta CDR3 regions came from RNA transcripts. HTBI primers drove first-round RT-PCR of the TCR CDR3. TCRdb analysed the multiplex PCR reads with MiXCR anew, one entry per CDR3 protein. The sample has hundreds of thousands of distinct CDR3 sequences; 13% to 15% are singletons. The sequencing input was blood. The receptors originated from a woman aged 18-35 years with Graves' hyperthyroidism.

In this sample, this clonotype turned up many times. The chain employs TRBV27 and TRBJ1-2; the match to TRBD1 covers 8 bases. Per the germline V gene, CDR1 is MNHEY and CDR2 is SMNVEV (reference sequence). After removal of 5 bases from V and 4 bases from J, the junction contained 6 bases not matched to a gene. CDR3 length: 14 residues. CDR3: CASSPTGAFYGYTF. The CDR3 region has the DNA TGTGCCAGCAGTCCGACAGGGGCGTTCTATGGCTACACCTTC.

The J gene is TRBJ2-7, the V gene TRBV20-1, with TRBD1 identical over 7 bases. The CDR3 contains 15 residues. Germline V gene data show CDR1 as DFQATT and CDR2 as SNEGSKA (reference sequence). The CDR3 DNA follows: TGCAGCGCCGGCGGTTGGGACAGCTTGGATTACGAGCAGTACTTC. Translated: CSAGGWDSLDYEQYF.

V usage is TRBV11-2 and J usage is TRBJ2-5; a possible D gene is TRBD2 (6 bases). This CDR3 is built from 14 residues. Trimming shortened V by 7 bases and J by 5 bases, and 17 bases separated the two germline ends. Per germline, CDR1 SGHAT and CDR2 FQNNGV. CDR3 residues: CASTPRRGGETQYF. The CDR3 DNA follows: TGTGCCAGCACCCCTCGGCGGGGCGGGGAGACCCAGTACTTC. The entire variable domain, with the rest obtained from reference TRBV11-2 and TRBJ2-5, is as follows: EAGVAQSPRYKIIEKRQSVAFWCNPISGHATLYWYQQILGQGPKLLIQFQNNGVVDDSQLPKDRFSAERLKGVDSTLKIQPAKLEDSAVYLCASTPRRGGETQYFGPGTRLLVL.

In its sample, this clonotype was seen many times. The rearrangement uses TRBV7-6 and TRBJ2-7; D might be TRBD1 or TRBD2, each matching 5 bases. Germline CDR1 and CDR2: SGHVS and FNYEAQ. Trimming shortened V by 5 bases and J by 6 bases, and 11 bases separated the two germline ends. The CDR3 totals 12 residues. The CDR3 loop reads CASSGDHAEQYF. CDR3 sequence (DNA): TGTGCCAGCAGCGGGGACCACGCCGAGCAGTACTTC. Filled out from reference TRBV7-6 and TRBJ2-7, the complete variable domain reads GAGVSQSPRYKVTKRGQDVALRCDPISGHVSLYWYRQALGQGPEFLTYFNYEAQQDKSGLPNDRFSAERPEGSISTLTIQRTEQRDSAMYRCASSGDHAEQYFGPGTRLTVT.

This clonotype was counted between two and nine times. V and J are TRBV9 and TRBJ2-3; the match to TRBD2 covers 10 bases. The germline CDR1 and CDR2 sequences are SGDLS and YYNGEE. The ends lost 0 bases at V and 3 bases at J; junction bases unmatched: 4. The CDR3 is 16 amino acids. The CDR3 reads CASSVAQREGTDTQYF. CDR3 nucleotide sequence: TGTGCCAGCAGCGTAGCCCAGCGGGAGGGAACAGATACGCAGTATTTT.

The table lists this clonotype with many counts. The chain is built from TRBV19 and TRBJ2-7, with a weak D call TRBD2 (5 bases). The germline gives CDR1 LNHDA, CDR2 SQIVND (reference sequence). Trimming left V 9 bases short and J 2 bases short, with 11 bases between. The CDR3 runs 12 residues. The DNA for the CDR3 is TGTGCCAGCAGCGGCACCACCTACGAGCAGTACTTC. Protein sequence: CASSGTTYEQYF.

This clonotype was seen more than once but under ten times. This chain links TRBV5-4 with TRBJ2-1; D not resolved. The V gene lost 7 bases and the J gene lost 4 bases, with 18 bases spanning the gap. Germline V gene lookup returns CDR1 SGHNT and CDR2 YYREEE (reference sequence). This CDR3 has 15 residues. This CDR3 reads CASGRREKIYNEQFF. For the CDR3, the DNA is TGTGCCAGCGGCCGGCGAGAGAAGATATACAATGAGCAGTTCTTC.

This clonotype has ten or more counts. This rearrangement joins TRBV2 to TRBJ2-1; D is perhaps TRBD1 (7 bases). The CDR3 spans 14 residues. V gave up 8 bases and J gave up 2 bases, with 13 bases separating them. Germline CDR1 reads SNHLY; CDR2 reads FYNNEI. This CDR3 is CASGAGGPYNEQFF. The CDR3 DNA is TGTGCCAGCGGTGCAGGGGGGCCCTACAATGAGCAGTTCTTC. Using reference TRBV2 and TRBJ2-1 for the parts outside the CDR3, the full variable domain is EPEVTQTPSHQVTQMGQEVILRCVPISNHLYFYWYRQILGQKVEFLVSFYNNEISEKSEIFDDQFSVERPDGSNFTLKIRSTKLEDSAMYFCASGAGGPYNEQFFGPGTRLTVL.

The chain joins TRBV5-1 to TRBJ2-7; D ambiguous. Trimming took 1 base from V and 2 from J, leaving 13 bases between them. The CDR3 runs 15 residues. Germline V gives CDR1 SGHRS, CDR2 YFSETQ. The CDR3 sequence is CASSLSSQATYEQYF. CDR3 DNA: TGCGCCAGCAGCTTGTCGTCGCAGGCCACCTACGAGCAGTACTTC.

The chain couples TRBV4-3 to TRBJ2-2, with D possibly TRBD2 on 6 matching bases. Germline lookup yields CDR1 LGHNA and CDR2 YSLEER. With 3 bases removed from V and 6 bases from J, the gap between germline ends came to 14 bases. The CDR3 spans 15 residues. The DNA for the CDR3 is TGCGCCAGCAGCCAGACCGGGAGTGTTTCCGGGGAGCTGTTTTTT. Protein product: CASSQTGSVSGELFF.

The chain is built from TRBV7-9 and TRBJ2-3; 10 bases are a match to TRBD2. This CDR3 is 17 amino acids long. CDR1 and CDR2 from the germline V gene are SEHNR and FQNEAQ (reference sequence). V lost 0 bases to trimming and J lost 6 bases; unmatched junction nucleotides: 9. The CDR3 region has the DNA TGTGCCAGCAGCTTAGCTTACAGCGGGGGGGGTGAGGATACGCAGTATTTT. It codes for CASSLAYSGGGEDTQYF.

The table lists this clonotype with a few counts. V gene TRBV15 combines with J gene TRBJ1-2; possible D gene TRBD1, 6 bases. CDR1 is LNHNV, CDR2 YYDKDF, per germline (reference sequence). This CDR3 has 14 amino acids. The V and J ends lost 5 bases and 4 bases respectively, with 14 bases between them. In nucleotides, the CDR3 is TGTGCCACCAGCCCAGACAGGAACGTCTATGGCTACACCTTC. Translated, it gives CATSPDRNVYGYTF. The full variable domain, in which reference TRBV15 and TRBJ1-2 provide the parts outside the CDR3, is DAMVIQNPRYQVTQFGKPVTLSCSQTLNHNVMYWYQQKSSQAPKLLFHYYDKDFNNEADTPDNFQSRRPNTSFCFLDIRSPGLGDTAMYLCATSPDRNVYGYTFGSGTRLTVV.

V gene TRBV29-1 combines with J gene TRBJ2-1, with 14 bases that match TRBD2. The J segment lost 9 bases and the V segment lost 4 bases, leaving 2 bases of the junction unmatched. This CDR3 has 13 amino acids. CDR1 SQVTM and CDR2 ANQGSEA come from the germline V gene. The CDR3 DNA is TGCAGCGTTGGGGGACTAGCGGGAGCTGAGCAGTTCTTC. As protein: CSVGGLAGAEQFF.

This clonotype was seen a handful of times. The rearrangement links TRBV19 to TRBJ2-1; weak D call: TRBD2 (6 bases). V was pared by 7 bases and J by 4 bases, with 11 bases between. The CDR3 contains 13 residues. The V gene's germline CDR1 is LNHDA and CDR2 SQIVND (reference sequence). The CDR3 loop is CASTVGGYNEQFF. CDR3 nucleotide sequence: TGTGCCAGTACAGTGGGAGGTTACAATGAGCAGTTCTTC.

This clonotype was seen at least ten times. The gene calls are TRBV3-1 and TRBJ1-4, with D unresolved. This CDR3 has 11 amino acids. The germline CDR1 and CDR2 sequences are LGHDT and YNNKEL (reference sequence). V shed 4 bases and J shed 4 bases, with 1 base lying between them. The CDR3 here is CASSRNEKLFF. The DNA for the CDR3 is TGTGCCAGCAGCCGTAATGAAAAACTGTTTTTT. Looking up the rest from reference TRBV3-1 and TRBJ1-4 gives the full variable domain: DTAVSQTPKYLVTQMGNDKSIKCEQNLGHDTMYWYKQDSKKFLKIMFSYNNKELIINETVPNRFSPKSPDKAHLNLHINSLELGDSAVYFCASSRNEKLFFGSGTQLSVL.

This clonotype has more than one count but fewer than ten. The J gene is TRBJ1-4, the V gene TRBV5-1, with a possible D match to TRBD1 (5 bases). Germline V CDR1 and CDR2: SGHRS, YFSETQ. This CDR3 comprises 16 residues. Trimming stripped 4 bases from V and 7 bases from J, with 20 bases between. CDR3 in amino acids: CASSLGRSQGVEKLFF. Written as DNA, the CDR3 is TGCGCCAGCAGCCTGGGGAGGTCCCAGGGTGTTGAAAAACTGTTTTTT.

This clonotype has a count of ten or more. The chain joins TRBV20-1 to TRBJ2-1; 12 bases map to TRBD1. Germline loops: CDR1 DFQATT, CDR2 SNEGSKA (reference sequence). J was trimmed by 5 bases and V by 6 bases; bases with no gene match: 8. The CDR3 has 15 residues. CDR3 sequence (DNA): TGCAGTGCCGAATCCCGGGACAGGGGGCACAATGAGCAGTTCTTC. Translation gives CSAESRDRGHNEQFF.

A few counts support this clonotype. V gene TRBV10-3 combines with J gene TRBJ1-2; D uncertain. Germline assignment: CDR1 ENHRY and CDR2 SYGVKD. V was cut by 2 bases and J by 8 bases, with 6 bases left in between. The CDR3 length is 11 residues. The DNA of the CDR3 is TGTGCCATCAGTGAGAGGTCCGGCTACACCTTC. Translating it yields CAISERSGYTF.

The chain has TRBV28 and TRBJ1-1; D is undetermined. V gave up 2 bases and J gave up 11 bases, with 12 bases separating them. Germline V CDR1 and CDR2: MDHEN, SYDVKM. CDR3 length: 12 amino acids. The CDR3 sequence is CASSLGWEGAFF. The CDR3 DNA sequence: TGTGCCAGCAGTTTAGGTTGGGAAGGGGCTTTCTTT.